This T cell receptor (beta chain) was recovered during a study of blood T cell repertoires in COVID-19. Study in general: Whether acute or convalescent, the COVID-19 samples came from the United States, Italy and Spain. Sources were T cells, B-cell-depleted T cells, or PBMCs; the material itself was cDNA or gDNA.

V was pared by 7 bases and J by 2 bases, with 10 bases between. The CDR3 sequence is 13 residues long. Per germline, CDR1 MNHEY and CDR2 SMNVEV (reference sequence). Original processing methods: How many nucleated cells were present was estimated from reference gene primer amplification. Using immunoSEQ multiplex PCR, the repertoire was profiled, and TCRdb retains in-frame clones only, with some absent. The V and J calls and clone size were taken over from that table, and D and trimming were inferred from the DNA. This table has about 380,000 clones, 75% to 90% appearing once. J is TRBJ2-3 and V is TRBV27; tentative D call: TRBD2 (6 bases). The TCR sequence derives from a woman aged 18-30 years with acute or convalescent COVID-19. The sequencing sample was made of peripheral blood. The CDR3 reads CASIGGATDTQYF. In DNA form, the CDR3 reads TGTGCCAGCATCGGAGGGGCCACAGATACGCAGTATTTT.